This entry features one TCR beta chain sequence. In its sample, this clone was seen once. What antigen it recognizes has not been identified. Qualities for individual bases were not recorded, and no much larger clone is one base off. Patients with autoimmune disease history or receiving systemic immunosuppression were excluded from the trial. In every dose cohort, peripheral blood was drawn for TCR sequencing at baseline, cycle 4 day 1, and cycle 7 day 1. The samples were taken from a phase I, first-in-human, multicenter, open-label dose-escalation trial of ivuxolimab. Adults with locally advanced or metastatic head and neck squamous cell, hepatocellular, melanoma or renal cell carcinoma were enrolled in the trial. Before TCR sequencing, CD4+ and CD8+ T cells were separately sorted from peripheral blood. This record comes from a study of OX40 agonist ivuxolimab in advanced cancers. About the investigation overall: Ivuxolimab, which targeted the costimulatory receptor OX40 (CD134), was an agonistic, fully human IgG2 monoclonal antibody. Peripheral TCRbeta sequencing was intended to test whether TCR sequence diversity was altered and clonal T-cell expansion was caused by ivuxolimab. The monotherapy dose-escalation portion (N of about 47 patients) of the phase I ivuxolimab trial is reported in the paper. Of the 50 to 55 dose-escalation patients, hepatocellular carcinoma was present in 19, melanoma in some 15, renal cell carcinoma in 9 and head and neck cancer in 9. Partial responses occurred in three dose-escalation patients: two with cutaneous melanoma and one with hepatocellular carcinoma. Prior anti-PD-1, anti-PD-L1 or anti-CTLA-4 therapy was permitted, and approximately 41% of dose-escalation patients had received checkpoint inhibitors. The dose-escalation cohort was roughly 87% male with a mean age of approximately 60 years, ranging from roughly 23 to 90. Intravenous ivuxolimab was administered to patients every 2 weeks at six dose levels: 0.01, 0.1, 0.3, 1.5, 3 and 10 mg/kg.

The paper's findings and limits, for the study overall: At doses of 0.1 to 3.0 mg/kg, clonal expansion of both CD4+ and CD8+ T cells in blood was seen between baseline and week 6. The antigen specificity of the clonally expanded peripheral T cells was not determined. In the 0.1-3.0 mg/kg groups, partial responders had among the lowest normalized peripheral clonal expansion, particularly in CD8+ T cells. On average, CD8+ T cells showed more expanded clones than CD4+ T cells after ivuxolimab. Low levels of normalized T-cell clonal expansion were also seen in some patients who did not respond.

The CDR3 measures 13 amino acids from cysteine to phenylalanine. This entry keeps only the CDR3 DNA: 39 bases, framed from base 1. As encoded in the germline V gene, CDR1 is ENHRY while CDR2 is SYGVKD. V was cut back by 3 bases and J by 2 bases, leaving a gap of 7 bases between them. To sequence the TCRbeta CDR3 region, genomic DNA was isolated from the sorted cells. TCRbeta CDR3 regions were sequenced using the immunoSEQ Assay. Here the immuneACCESS table is served through TCRdb, limited to in-frame sequences with V and J called. Missing clones are a known gap in these copies; in checked studies unresolved V genes cover under half, and the rest lacks a known reason. This sample comprises some 80,000 clones, more than 70% of them detected only once. Of the sample, 2% to 3% falls within the top ten clones.

This receptor chain uses TRBV10-3 and TRBJ2-5, and TRBD2 may be the D gene, going by 6 matching bases. The sequence came from an adult with an advanced solid tumor such as melanoma, head and neck, liver or kidney cancer. This sample comprised CD4+ or CD8+ T cells sorted from blood, obtained in a trial of the OX40 agonist ivuxolimab. The CDR3 protein: CAISDRGQETQYF. The nucleotides read TGTGCCATCAGTGATCGGGGGCAAGAGACCCAGTACTTC.